This TCR beta chain was identified during a study of blood T cell repertoires in COVID-19. Overall study context: In each case, the material was cDNA or gDNA derived from T cells, B-cell-depleted T cells, or PBMCs.

Produced via immunoSEQ multiplex PCR; TCRdb's table is partial and in-frame only. This sample has approximately 250,000 clones, with 80% to 90% found just once. In germline, CDR1 is MNHNS, CDR2 SASEGT. V dropped 0 bases and J dropped 2 bases, with 14 bases sitting between them. The CDR3 extends over 17 amino acids. The sequenced sample was peripheral blood. The rearrangement links TRBV6-1 to TRBJ1-3; unclear D gene. The receptor comes from a man aged 30-40 years with active or convalescent COVID-19. CDR3 in DNA: TGTGCCAGCAGTGAAGCGGGATCGGGAGCACCTGGAAACACCATATATTTT. Amino acids: CASSEAGSGAPGNTIYF.